This T cell receptor beta chain was identified during a study of T cells in Graves' hyperthyroidism and ophthalmopathy. This clonotype was seen repeatedly, ten times or more. What it binds is not known. Amplified regions were TCR beta CDR3 sequences from RNA transcripts. In the first-round RT-PCR of the TCR CDR3, the HTBI primer set was used. TCRdb re-called the multiplex PCR reads with MiXCR, one entry per CDR3 protein. The sample contains 200,000 to 250,000 distinct CDR3 sequences, over 15% of which appear only once. Notes on the study in general: Ophthalmopathy, as predicted by the model, came a median about seven months after the prediction. Peripheral blood also featured most of the thyroid clonotypes expanded above 0.001.

Participants, patients aged 18 to 65, had newly diagnosed hyperthyroidism with a duration under 2 months. Germline values: CDR1 GTSNPN, CDR2 SVGIG (reference sequence). Trimming removed 4 bases from V and 2 bases from J, with 8 bases in between. This CDR3 spans 12 amino acids. The sequenced sample consisted of blood. This chain links TRBV30 with TRBJ2-5, with D perhaps TRBD1 (6 bases). The sequence derives from a man in his forties or fifties with Graves' hyperthyroidism. This CDR3 is CAWKRGQETQYF. Written as DNA, the CDR3 is TGTGCCTGGAAAAGGGGGCAAGAGACCCAGTACTTC.